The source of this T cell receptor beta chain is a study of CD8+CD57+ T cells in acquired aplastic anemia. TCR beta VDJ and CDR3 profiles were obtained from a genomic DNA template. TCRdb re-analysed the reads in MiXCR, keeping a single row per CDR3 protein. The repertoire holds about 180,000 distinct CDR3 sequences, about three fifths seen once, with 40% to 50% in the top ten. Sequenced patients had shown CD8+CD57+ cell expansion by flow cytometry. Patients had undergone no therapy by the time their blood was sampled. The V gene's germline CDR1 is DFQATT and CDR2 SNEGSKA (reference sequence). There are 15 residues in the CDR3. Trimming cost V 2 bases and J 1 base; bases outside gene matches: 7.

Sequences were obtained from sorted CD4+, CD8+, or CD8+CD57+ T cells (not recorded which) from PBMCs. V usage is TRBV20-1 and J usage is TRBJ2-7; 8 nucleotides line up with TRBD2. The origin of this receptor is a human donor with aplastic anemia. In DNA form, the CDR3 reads TGCAGTGCTAGAATGGCTAGCGGGCCTTCCTACGAGCAGTACTTC. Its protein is CSARMASGPSYEQYF.